The 18 T cell receptor beta chains given below trace back to one sample, sequenced in a study of graft-versus-host responses after intestinal transplantation. The assay was immunoSEQ multiplex PCR, and TCRdb's table has in-frame clones only and misses some. In the table there are 96,000 or so clones, 90% to 95% of which are singletons. These TCRs are of unknown antigen specificity. Sequenced material: unstimulated CD4+ T cells sorted from spleen or lymph node cells, taken before intestinal transplant. The receptors come from a human donor who received an intestinal transplant.

The chain employs TRBV25-1 and TRBJ1-1; D perhaps matches TRBD1 (5 bases). The V gene's germline CDR1 is MGHDK and CDR2 SYGVNS. The V and J ends lost 3 bases and 1 base respectively, with 9 bases between them. The CDR3 spans 14 residues. In DNA, the CDR3 is TGTGCCAGCAGTGATCCAGGGTCGAACACTGAAGCTTTCTTT. As protein: CASSDPGSNTEAFF.

This clone was seen a single time. V gene TRBV6-5 combines with J gene TRBJ1-4, with no clear D. From germline, CDR1 is MNHEY and CDR2 SVGAGI. The CDR3 loop spans 13 amino acids. V lost 1 base to trimming and J lost 7 bases, with 7 bases between them. CDR3 in DNA: TGTGCCAGCAGTTACTTCGGAGGTGAAAAACTGTTTTTT. It encodes CASSYFGGEKLFF.

This clone has more than one count but fewer than ten. The chain combines TRBV5-5 with TRBJ2-1; 7 bases are a match to TRBD2. The CDR3 has 15 residues. Trimming at V came to 0 bases and at J to 7 bases, leaving 7 bases not matched to a gene. CDR1 is SGHKS, CDR2 YYEKEE, per germline (reference sequence). CDR3 sequence: CASSLGAGVGNEQFF. The DNA of the CDR3 is TGTGCCAGCAGCTTGGGGGCGGGAGTGGGTAATGAGCAGTTCTTC.

The chain carries TRBV5-4 and TRBJ1-1; D ambiguous. From germline, CDR1 is SGHNT and CDR2 YYREEE (reference sequence). This CDR3 is built from 12 residues. V was clipped by 2 bases and J by 4 bases, with 6 bases between them. In DNA form, the CDR3 reads TGTGCCAGCAGCTTAAGCGGCACTGAAGCTTTCTTT. Its protein is CASSLSGTEAFF.

V gene TRBV5-1 combines with J gene TRBJ2-3, with 7 bases aligning to TRBD1. The ends lost 3 bases at V and 2 bases at J; junction bases unmatched: 3. This CDR3 region has 14 residues. CDR1 is SGHRS, CDR2 YFSETQ, per germline. In DNA, the CDR3 is TGCGCCAGCAGCTGGGGACAGCCCACAGATACGCAGTATTTT. Encoded protein: CASSWGQPTDTQYF.

The DNA of the CDR3 is TGTGCCATCAGTGGAGGTGAAGCAGATACGCAGTATTTT. Translating gives CAISGGEADTQYF. The rearrangement joins TRBV10-3 to TRBJ2-3; D unresolved. The CDR3 sequence is 13 residues long. Germline V gives CDR1 ENHRY, CDR2 SYGVKD. Trimming cost V 4 bases and J 4 bases, with 9 bases left between them.

The rearrangement uses TRBV5-4 and TRBJ2-1; TRBD2 agrees at 10 bases. The germline gives CDR1 SGHNT, CDR2 YYREEE (reference sequence). The CDR3 totals 15 residues. Losses at the gene ends were 4 bases for V and 3 bases for J; bases not matched to a gene: 4. The CDR3 nucleotides read TGTGCCAGCAGCCCGGGACTAGCGAACTACAATGAGCAGTTCTTC. The encoded protein is CASSPGLANYNEQFF.

V is TRBV28 and J is TRBJ1-2; TRBD1 matches at 8 bases. Germline V gene data show CDR1 as MDHEN and CDR2 as SYDVKM. This CDR3 has 14 amino acids. V shed 4 bases and J 7 bases; nucleotides not matched to a gene: 8. The CDR3 coding sequence is TGTGCCAGCAGTTCGGACAGGGTGTCTAGTGGCTACACCTTC. Its protein is CASSSDRVSSGYTF.

The chain joins TRBV5-1 to TRBJ2-5, with 13 nucleotides matching TRBD2. There are 14 residues in the CDR3. From germline, CDR1 is SGHRS and CDR2 YFSETQ. Trimming at V came to 4 bases and at J to 5 bases, leaving 2 bases not matched to a gene. Here the CDR3 reads CASSGLAGVETQYF. The DNA of the CDR3 is TGCGCCAGCAGCGGACTAGCGGGAGTGGAGACCCAGTACTTC.

This rearrangement joins TRBV7-2 to TRBJ1-5; 10 bases align to TRBD1. The ends lost 5 bases at V and 0 bases at J; junction bases unmatched: 13. CDR3 length: 19 residues. Germline values: CDR1 SGHTA, CDR2 FQGNSA. The CDR3 DNA reads as TGTGCCAGCAGCAAAGAGTTGACAGGGGGCCTTTCTAGCAATCAGCCCCAGCATTTT. This encodes CASSKELTGGLSSNQPQHF. Full variable domain (outside the CDR3, taken from reference TRBV7-2 and TRBJ1-5): GAGVSQSPSNKVTEKGKDVELRCDPISGHTALYWYRQSLGQGLEFLIYFQGNSAPDKSGLPSDRFSAERTGGSVSTLTIQRTQQEDSAVYLCASSKELTGGLSSNQPQHFGDGTRLSIL.

The J gene is TRBJ2-1, the V gene TRBV11-2; TRBD2 matches at 9 bases. V was clipped by 2 bases and J by 6 bases; unmatched bases: 8. CDR1 is SGHAT and CDR2 is FQNNGV in the germline V gene. This CDR3 has 16 amino acids. The CDR3 DNA follows: TGTGCCAGCAGCTTACCGGCGGGAGGGCCCTTCAATGAGCAGTTCTTC. Its protein product is CASSLPAGGPFNEQFF. The variable domain in full, completed from reference TRBV11-2 and TRBJ2-1, reads EAGVAQSPRYKIIEKRQSVAFWCNPISGHATLYWYQQILGQGPKLLIQFQNNGVVDDSQLPKDRFSAERLKGVDSTLKIQPAKLEDSAVYLCASSLPAGGPFNEQFFGPGTRLTVL.

The chain's CDR3 is CASSLERTGWGEQYF. The CDR3 DNA reads as TGTGCCAGCAGCTTAGAGAGGACAGGTTGGGGGGAGCAGTACTTC. The chain carries TRBV7-8 and TRBJ2-7, with 7 bases lining up with TRBD1. V gave up 1 base and J gave up 7 bases; unmatched junction bases: 10. The CDR3 totals 15 residues. The germline CDR1 and CDR2 sequences are SGHVS and FQNEAQ.

The chain has TRBV5-8 and TRBJ2-7, with 8 nucleotides matching TRBD1. Germline lookup yields CDR1 SGHTS and CDR2 YDEGEE. V was pared by 0 bases and J by 2 bases, with 7 bases of the junction left unmatched. There are 16 residues in the CDR3. The DNA of the CDR3 is TGTGCCAGCAGCTTGGGGACCGGGACAGGCGCCTACGAGCAGTACTTC. It codes for CASSLGTGTGAYEQYF. The full variable domain, in which reference TRBV5-8 and TRBJ2-7 provide the parts outside the CDR3, is EAGVTQSPTHLIKTRGQQATLRCSPISGHTSVYWYQQALGLGLQFLLWYDEGEERNRGNFPPRFSGRQFPNYSSELNVNALELEDSALYLCASSLGTGTGAYEQYFGPGTRLTVT.

This clone occurred once. J is TRBJ1-5 and V is TRBV30; tentatively, D is TRBD1 (5 bases). Per germline, CDR1 GTSNPN and CDR2 SVGIG (reference sequence). V was pared by 4 bases and J by 0 bases, with 10 bases between. This CDR3 is built from 14 residues. CDR3 sequence (DNA): TGTGCCTGGACCCGGGACTTTAGCAATCAGCCCCAGCATTTT. Amino acid sequence: CAWTRDFSNQPQHF.

J is TRBJ1-5 and V is TRBV19; 7 bases line up with TRBD1. V shed 7 bases, J shed 6 bases, and the junction held 3 bases outside the gene matches. The germline V gene encodes CDR1 LNHDA and CDR2 SQIVND (reference sequence). This CDR3 is built from 12 residues. The CDR3 DNA sequence: TGTGCCAGTAAACAGGGGACTCAGCCCCAGCATTTT. Its translation is CASKQGTQPQHF.

The chain joins TRBV19 to TRBJ2-5; D is perhaps TRBD1 (5 bases). The length of the CDR3 is 12 residues. Germline V gene lookup returns CDR1 LNHDA and CDR2 SQIVND (reference sequence). The V end lost 5 bases, the J end lost 6 bases, and 10 bases lay between the germline ends. The CDR3 reads CASSFAGKTQYF. The CDR3 DNA follows: TGTGCCAGTAGTTTCGCAGGGAAGACCCAGTACTTC.

V is TRBV2 and J is TRBJ2-2, with TRBD1 matching 7 bases. This CDR3 spans 15 amino acids. CDR1 is SNHLY, CDR2 FYNNEI, per germline. V lost 7 bases, J lost 4 bases, and 9 bases stayed unmatched. CDR3 DNA: TGTGCCAGCAATTCTGACAGGGTCGGCACCGGGGAGCTGTTTTTT. It is translated as CASNSDRVGTGELFF.

The chain has TRBV7-2 and TRBJ1-4; 8 bases are a match to TRBD1. The germline gives CDR1 SGHTA, CDR2 FQGNSA. The CDR3 contains 19 residues. V shed 2 bases, J shed 0 bases, and the junction held 11 bases outside the gene matches. DNA for the CDR3: TGTGCCAGCAGCTTAATTTCTGGGACAGGTCTGTCAACTAATGAAAAACTGTTTTTT. Its protein is CASSLISGTGLSTNEKLFF.